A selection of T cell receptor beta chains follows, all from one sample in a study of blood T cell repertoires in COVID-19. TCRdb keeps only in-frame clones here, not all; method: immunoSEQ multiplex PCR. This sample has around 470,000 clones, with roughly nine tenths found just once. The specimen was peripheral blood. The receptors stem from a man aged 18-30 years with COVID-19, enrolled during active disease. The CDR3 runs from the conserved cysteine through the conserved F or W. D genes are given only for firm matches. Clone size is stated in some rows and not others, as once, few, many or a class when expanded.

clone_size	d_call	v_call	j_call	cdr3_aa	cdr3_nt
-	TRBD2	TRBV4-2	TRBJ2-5	CASSQVGLGGQETQYF	TGTGCCAGCAGCCAAGTGGGACTAGGGGGCCAAGAGACCCAGTACTTC
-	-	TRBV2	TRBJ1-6	CASSNTVSSYNSPLHF	TGTGCCAGCAGTAATACAGTGAGCTCCTATAATTCACCCCTCCACTTT
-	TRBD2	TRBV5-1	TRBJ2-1	CASSRRLAGGPGSNNEQFF	TGCGCCAGCAGCCGTCGACTAGCGGGAGGGCCAGGTTCCAACAATGAGCAGTTCTTC
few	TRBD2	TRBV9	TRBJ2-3	CASSSAGGVGSRQYF	TGTGCCAGCAGCTCCGCGGGGGGTGTGGGAAGTAGGCAGTATTTT
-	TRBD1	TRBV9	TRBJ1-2	CASSVAGQGYGYTF	TGTGCCAGCAGCGTAGCAGGACAGGGATATGGCTACACCTTC
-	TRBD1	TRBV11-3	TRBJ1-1	CASSTMTGTEAFF	TGTGCCAGCAGCACCATGACAGGGACTGAAGCTTTCTTT
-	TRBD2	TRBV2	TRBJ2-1	CASSTTSVGEQFF	TGTGCCAGCAGTACGACTAGCGTGGGTGAGCAGTTCTTC
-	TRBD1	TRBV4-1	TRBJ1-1	CASSQGQGRGMNTEAFF	TGCGCCAGCAGCCAAGGACAGGGGAGGGGCATGAACACTGAAGCTTTCTTT
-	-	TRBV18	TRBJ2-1	CASSPRSYSSYNEQFF	TGTGCCAGCTCACCAAGGTCTTACAGCTCCTACAATGAGCAGTTCTTC
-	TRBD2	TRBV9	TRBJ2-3	CASSVAKRGRTGTDTQYF	TGTGCCAGCAGCGTAGCTAAGCGGGGGCGAACGGGCACAGATACGCAGTATTTT
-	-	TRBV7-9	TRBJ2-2	CASSTIIGGRPELFF	TGTGCCAGCAGCACTATCATCGGCGGGCGCCCGGAGCTGTTTTTT
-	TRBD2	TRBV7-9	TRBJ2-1	CASWAENLAGLFDEQFF	TGTGCCAGCTGGGCAGAAAACTTAGCGGGACTATTCGATGAGCAGTTCTTC
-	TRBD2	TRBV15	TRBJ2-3	CATSTRTSVSTDTQYF	TGTGCCACCAGCACTAGGACTAGCGTAAGCACAGATACGCAGTATTTT
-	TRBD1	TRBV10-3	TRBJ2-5	CAISEGQAKETQYF	TGTGCCATCAGTGAAGGACAGGCGAAAGAGACCCAGTACTTC
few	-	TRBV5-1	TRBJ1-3	CASRQNPPGNTIYF	TGCGCCAGCAGACAGAACCCGCCTGGAAACACCATATATTTT
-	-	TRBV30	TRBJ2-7	CAWEGAPAYEQYF	TGTGCCTGGGAGGGAGCCCCAGCCTACGAGCAGTACTTC
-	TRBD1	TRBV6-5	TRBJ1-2	CASSSPGTGNYGYTF	TGTGCCAGCAGTAGCCCCGGGACAGGGAACTATGGCTACACCTTC
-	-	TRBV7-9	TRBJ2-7	CASSPPTGRSDRRRAEQYF	TGTGCCAGCAGCCCCCCGACGGGGCGTTCCGACAGGCGGCGTGCCGAGCAGTACTTC
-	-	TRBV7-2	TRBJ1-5	CASSPQGASNQPQHF	TGTGCCAGCAGCCCTCAGGGCGCGAGCAATCAGCCCCAGCATTTT
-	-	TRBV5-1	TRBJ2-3	CASSFVDSPTDTQYF	TGCGCCAGCAGCTTCGTGGACTCCCCCACAGATACGCAGTATTTT
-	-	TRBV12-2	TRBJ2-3	CASRQTGAYADTQYF	TGTGCAAGTCGACAGACAGGGGCGTACGCAGATACGCAGTATTTT
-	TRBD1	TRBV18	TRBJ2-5	CASSSQIGQGETQYF	TGTGCCAGCTCATCACAGATCGGACAGGGAGAGACCCAGTACTTC
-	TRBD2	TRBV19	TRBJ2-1	CASRLGTRGTYNEQFF	TGTGCCAGTAGGCTAGGGACTAGGGGAACCTACAATGAGCAGTTCTTC
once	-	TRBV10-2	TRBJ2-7	CASSEQYYEQYF	TGCGCCAGCAGTGAGCAGTACTACGAGCAGTACTTC
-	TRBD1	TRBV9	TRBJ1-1	CASSARTGMNTEAFF	TGTGCCAGCAGCGCCAGGACAGGGATGAACACTGAAGCTTTCTTT
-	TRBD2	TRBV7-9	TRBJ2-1	CASSLALAGPEQFF	TGTGCCAGCAGCTTAGCGCTAGCGGGACCTGAGCAGTTCTTC
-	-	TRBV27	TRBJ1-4	CASSLRGGNKLFF	TGTGCCAGCAGTCTTCGAGGGGGAAACAAACTGTTTTTT
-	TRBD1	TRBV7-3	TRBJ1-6	CASSLGQWDSPLHF	TGTGCCAGCAGCTTGGGACAGTGGGATTCACCCCTCCACTTT
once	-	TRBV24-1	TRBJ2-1	CATSDSIPTNPNNEQFF	TGTGCCACCAGTGATTCCATCCCGACTAACCCTAACAATGAGCAGTTCTTC
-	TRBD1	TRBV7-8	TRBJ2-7	CASVKRLDRGYEQYF	TGTGCCAGTGTTAAACGCCTGGACAGGGGATACGAGCAGTACTTC
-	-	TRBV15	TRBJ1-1	CATSRDPRAEAFF	TGTGCCACCAGCAGAGATCCTCGGGCTGAAGCTTTCTTT
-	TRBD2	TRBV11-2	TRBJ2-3	CASSTGLADTDTQYF	TGTGCCAGCAGCACGGGACTAGCGGATACAGATACGCAGTATTTT
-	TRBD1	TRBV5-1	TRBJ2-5	CASSLGGQGLVETQYF	TGCGCCAGCAGCTTGGGTGGACAGGGGTTGGTGGAGACCCAGTACTTC
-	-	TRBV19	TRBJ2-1	CASSILVSYNEQFF	TGTGCCAGTAGTATCCTAGTTTCCTACAATGAGCAGTTCTTC
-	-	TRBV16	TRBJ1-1	CASSQRREGEAFF	TGTGCCAGCAGCCAAAGGAGAGAGGGAGAAGCTTTCTTT
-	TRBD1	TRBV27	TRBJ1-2	CASSLQGADGYTF	TGTGCCAGCAGTTTACAGGGGGCGGACGGCTACACCTTC
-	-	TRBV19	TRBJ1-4	CASSSTRRAEKLFF	TGTGCCAGTAGTTCGACCCGGCGGGCTGAAAAACTGTTTTTT
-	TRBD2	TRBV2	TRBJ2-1	CASSEIRGGLNEQFF	TGTGCCAGCAGTGAAATTCGGGGGGGATTGAATGAGCAGTTCTTC
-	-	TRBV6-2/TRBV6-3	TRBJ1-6	CASSYGGGSSPLHF	TGTGCCAGCAGTTACGGCGGGGGGTCTTCACCCCTCCACTTT
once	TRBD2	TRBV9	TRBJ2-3	CASSVTSGTDTQYF	TGTGCCAGCAGCGTCACTAGCGGCACAGATACGCAGTATTTT
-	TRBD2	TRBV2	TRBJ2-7	CASSASGGAVREQYF	TGTGCCAGCAGTGCTAGCGGAGGAGCCGTTCGCGAGCAGTACTTC
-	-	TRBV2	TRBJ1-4	CASRSYGQSVEKLFF	TGTGCCAGTCGGAGTTATGGACAGTCGGTTGAAAAACTGTTTTTT
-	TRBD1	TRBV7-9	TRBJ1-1	CASSFPGQGAEAFF	TGTGCCAGCAGCTTCCCGGGACAGGGGGCTGAAGCTTTCTTT
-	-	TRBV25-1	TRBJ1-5	CASSLNRDNQPQHF	TGTGCCAGCAGTCTGAACAGGGACAATCAGCCCCAGCATTTT
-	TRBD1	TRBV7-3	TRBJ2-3	CASSLGGQGVDTQYF	TGTGCCAGCAGCTTAGGGGGACAGGGGGTAGATACGCAGTATTTT
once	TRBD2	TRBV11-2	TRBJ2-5	CASSLVGLAGLETQYF	TGTGCCAGCAGCTTAGTGGGACTAGCGGGATTGGAGACCCAGTACTTC
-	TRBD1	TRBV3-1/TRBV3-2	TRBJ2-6	CASSQDPGQTYGANVLTF	TGTGCCAGCAGCCAAGATCCGGGACAGACATACGGGGCCAACGTCCTGACTTTC
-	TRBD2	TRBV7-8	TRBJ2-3	CASSLVRSGGDTDTQYF	TGTGCCAGCAGCTTAGTTCGCAGCGGGGGGGACACAGATACGCAGTATTTT
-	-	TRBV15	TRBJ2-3	CATSRAMAGGAVHTDTQYF	TGTGCCACCAGCAGAGCAATGGCGGGCGGTGCGGTTCACACAGATACGCAGTATTTT
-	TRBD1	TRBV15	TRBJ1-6	CATSRDNRGGSPLHF	TGTGCCACCAGCAGAGATAACAGGGGCGGGTCACCCCTCCACTTT